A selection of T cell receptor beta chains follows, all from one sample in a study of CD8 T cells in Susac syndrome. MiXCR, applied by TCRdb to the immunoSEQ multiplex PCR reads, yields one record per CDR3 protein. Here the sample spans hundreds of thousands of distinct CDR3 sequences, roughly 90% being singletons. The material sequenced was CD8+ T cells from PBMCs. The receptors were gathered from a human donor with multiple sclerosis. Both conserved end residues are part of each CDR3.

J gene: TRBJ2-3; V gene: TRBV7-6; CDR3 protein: CASSKSTGGHTDTQYF
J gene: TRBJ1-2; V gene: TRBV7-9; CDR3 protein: CASSLGGGSGNYGYTF
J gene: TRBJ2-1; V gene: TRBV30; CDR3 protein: CAWSLTSSYNEQFF
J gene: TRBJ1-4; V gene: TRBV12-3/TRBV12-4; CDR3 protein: CASSPLAGGLFF
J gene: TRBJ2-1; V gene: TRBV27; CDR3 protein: CASSPQAGVGNEQFF
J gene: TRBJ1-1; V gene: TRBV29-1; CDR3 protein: CSVLGQGSTEAFF
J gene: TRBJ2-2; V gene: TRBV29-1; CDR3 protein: CSVWTLREELFF
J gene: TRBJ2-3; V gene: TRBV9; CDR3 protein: CASSAYGVTSTDTQYF
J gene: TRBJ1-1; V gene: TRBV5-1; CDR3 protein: CASSLVEDTEAFF
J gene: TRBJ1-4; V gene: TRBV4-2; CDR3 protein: CASSQGWATNEKLFF
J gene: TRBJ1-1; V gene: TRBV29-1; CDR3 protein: CSAETPNTEAFF
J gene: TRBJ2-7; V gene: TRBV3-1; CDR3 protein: CASSHRDAAYEQYF
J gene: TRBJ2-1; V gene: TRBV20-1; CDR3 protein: CSAREWSSYNEQFF
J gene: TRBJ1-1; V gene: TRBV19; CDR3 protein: CASSPHSASEAFF
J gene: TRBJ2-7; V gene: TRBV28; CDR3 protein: CASSFRGPRSYEQYF
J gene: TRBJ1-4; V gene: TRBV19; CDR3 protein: CASSTRDRVEEKLFF
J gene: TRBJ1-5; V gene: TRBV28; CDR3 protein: CASSLYQAGRQPQHF
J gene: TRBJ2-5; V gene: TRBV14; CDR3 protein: CASSLFGQETQYF
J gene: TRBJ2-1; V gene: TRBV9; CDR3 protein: CASSRGGSYNEQFF